This TCR beta chain emerged from a study of cytomegalovirus exposure and HLA in healthy donors. Study-wide context: Earlier sequencing of some 180 million T cells yielded 100 million to 120 million unique TCR beta sequences.

The primer mix had 60 Vbeta and 13 Jbeta primers. Only in-frame clones appear in the TCRdb table, and some are missing; sequencing was by immunoSEQ multiplex PCR. In the table there are about 120,000 clones, over 75% of which are singletons. General study results and limits: Later analysis suggested most CMV-associated TCR beta chains were HLA-restricted. Most observed TCR sequences were rare, whereas some public TCRs were detected in many donors.

Per germline, CDR1 SGHDT and CDR2 YYEEEE. This CDR3 spans 15 amino acids. Deletions cut 2 bases from V and 1 base from J, with 11 bases between. Details on this clone: Its antigen is unknown.

The donors comprised healthy bone marrow donors. The TCR sequence derives from a woman younger than 35 in good health and CMV-seronegative. The V gene is TRBV5-6, the J gene TRBJ2-3; possibly TRBD2 for D (6 bases). Sequencing input: PBMCs. The CDR3 sequence is CASSFFSGRTDTQYF. For the CDR3, the DNA is TGTGCCAGCAGCTTCTTTAGCGGCCGCACAGATACGCAGTATTTT. Full variable domain (missing parts from reference TRBV5-6 and TRBJ2-3): DAGVTQSPTHLIKTRGQQVTLRCSPKSGHDTVSWYQQALGQGPQFIFQYYEEEERQRGNFPDRFSGHQFPNYSSELNVNALLLGDSALYLCASSFFSGRTDTQYFGPGTRLTVL.